Below, 10 T cell receptor beta chains from the same sample are listed, as sequenced in a study of shared T cell receptors in the human thymus. Clones were read by immunoSEQ multiplex PCR, and TCRdb kept only the in-frame ones, dropping some. The data contain under 850,000 clones, roughly 90% of them seen just once; the ten biggest clones take up approximately 0.01%. These data were likewise used in another study, on human thymus T cells.

Input material: thymocytes. These receptor sequences come from a boy under two years old with a congenital heart defect.

The J gene is TRBJ1-1, the V gene TRBV28, with D tentatively TRBD1 (5 bases). This CDR3 region has 15 residues. V shed 6 bases and J shed 3 bases, with 17 bases lying between them. CDR1 and CDR2 from the germline V gene are MDHEN and SYDVKM. This CDR3 is CASSPGGGGDTEAFF. As DNA, the CDR3 is TGTGCCAGCAGCCCCGGGGGAGGCGGTGACACTGAAGCTTTCTTT.

The gene calls are TRBV7-4 and TRBJ2-5; a possible D gene is TRBD2 (5 bases). Germline-derived CDR1 and CDR2 are SGHVT and SQSDAQ. The CDR3 length is 13 residues. The germline V and J ends were trimmed by 2 bases and 2 bases, with 6 bases remaining between them. The CDR3 sequence is CASSLSGQETQYF. The CDR3 DNA sequence: TGTGCCAGCAGCTTAAGCGGACAAGAGACCCAGTACTTC.

The rearrangement links TRBV4-2 to TRBJ2-4, with D perhaps TRBD1 (5 bases). From germline, CDR1 is LGHNA and CDR2 YNFKEQ. The ends were cut back, 4 bases at V and 8 bases at J, with 15 bases in the middle. This CDR3 has 14 amino acids. CDR3: CASSPSLKGDIQYF. CDR3 in DNA: TGTGCCAGCAGCCCCTCCTTAAAAGGGGACATTCAGTACTTC.

The V call is TRBV4-3, the J call TRBJ2-2; weak D call: TRBD2 (6 bases). The CDR3 runs 19 residues. V lost 0 bases to trimming and J lost 4 bases, with 21 bases between them. Germline loops: CDR1 LGHNA, CDR2 YSLEER. The DNA for the CDR3 is TGCGCCAGCAGCCAAGATAAGCCCGTCGGAGGGCGCGGCACCGGGGAGCTGTTTTTT. Its translation is CASSQDKPVGGRGTGELFF.

This chain uses TRBV11-2 with TRBJ2-5, with 10 bases lining up with TRBD2. Germline lookup yields CDR1 SGHAT and CDR2 FQNNGV. CDR3 length: 17 residues. Trimming cost V 5 bases and J 2 bases; bases outside gene matches: 11. CDR3 sequence (DNA): TGTGCCAGCAGCAAAGAGCGAGTTAGCGGGAGGCAAGAGACCCAGTACTTC. This encodes CASSKERVSGRQETQYF. Variable domain in full (rest from reference TRBV11-2 and TRBJ2-5): EAGVAQSPRYKIIEKRQSVAFWCNPISGHATLYWYQQILGQGPKLLIQFQNNGVVDDSQLPKDRFSAERLKGVDSTLKIQPAKLEDSAVYLCASSKERVSGRQETQYFGPGTRLLVL.

The chain recombines TRBV4-3 with TRBJ1-1; TRBD1 matches at 10 bases. The germline V gene encodes CDR1 LGHNA and CDR2 YSLEER. The CDR3 totals 15 residues. After removal of 0 bases from V and 8 bases from J, the junction contained 6 bases not matched to a gene. The DNA for the CDR3 is TGCGCCAGCAGCCAAGATGGGGGGACAGGGGAGGAAGCTTTCTTT. Translation gives CASSQDGGTGEEAFF.

This clone has more than one count but fewer than ten. The chain recombines TRBV18 with TRBJ2-1; D gene ambiguous. CDR3 length equals 13 residues. V dropped 0 bases and J dropped 9 bases, with 9 bases sitting between them. Per germline, CDR1 KGHSH and CDR2 LQKENI. CDR3 sequence: CASSPPEASEQFF. CDR3 sequence (DNA): TGTGCCAGCTCACCACCCGAGGCAAGTGAGCAGTTCTTC.

The chain carries TRBV29-1 and TRBJ1-2, with unresolved D. V dropped 4 bases and J dropped 8 bases, with 20 bases sitting between them. Germline CDR1 SQVTM, CDR2 ANQGSEA. There are 14 residues in the CDR3. The CDR3 bases are TGCAGCGTTGGAAGGAGCTCCACGGGATACGGCTACACCTTC. Translated, it gives CSVGRSSTGYGYTF.

J is TRBJ2-7 and V is TRBV10-2; 13 bases match TRBD2. The germline CDR1 and CDR2 sequences are WSHSY and SAAADI. V shed 6 bases and J 6 bases; nucleotides not matched to a gene: 8. The CDR3 loop spans 15 amino acids. The DNA of the CDR3 is TGCGCCAGCAGCGGGAGACTAGCGGGAGGTCTCGAGCAGTACTTC. Residues: CASSGRLAGGLEQYF.

The J gene is TRBJ2-2, the V gene TRBV4-3; TRBD2 aligns across 9 bases. V was pared by 0 bases and J by 1 base, with 3 bases of the junction left unmatched. Germline V gene lookup returns CDR1 LGHNA and CDR2 YSLEER. CDR3 length: 17 residues. In DNA form, the CDR3 reads TGCGCCAGCAGCCAAGATTCACTAGCGGGGAACACCGGGGAGCTGTTTTTT. Residues: CASSQDSLAGNTGELFF.